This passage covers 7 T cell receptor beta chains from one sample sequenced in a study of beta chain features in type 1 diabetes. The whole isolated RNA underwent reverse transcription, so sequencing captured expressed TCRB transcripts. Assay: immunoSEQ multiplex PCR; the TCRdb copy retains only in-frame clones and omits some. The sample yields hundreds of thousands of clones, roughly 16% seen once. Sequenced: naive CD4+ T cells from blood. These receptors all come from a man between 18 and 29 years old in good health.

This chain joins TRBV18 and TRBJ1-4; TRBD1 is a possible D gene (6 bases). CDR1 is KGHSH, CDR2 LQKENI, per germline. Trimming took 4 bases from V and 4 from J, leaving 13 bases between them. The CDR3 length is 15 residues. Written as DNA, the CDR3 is TGTGCCAGCTCACGCACGACAGGAATTAATGAAAAACTGTTTTTT. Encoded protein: CASSRTTGINEKLFF.

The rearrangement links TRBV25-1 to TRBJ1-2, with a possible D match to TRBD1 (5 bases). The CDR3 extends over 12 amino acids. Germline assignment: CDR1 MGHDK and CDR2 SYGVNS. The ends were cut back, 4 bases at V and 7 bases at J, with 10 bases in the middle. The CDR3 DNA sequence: TGTGCCAGCAGTGGGGACGTTTCTGGCTACACCTTC. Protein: CASSGDVSGYTF.

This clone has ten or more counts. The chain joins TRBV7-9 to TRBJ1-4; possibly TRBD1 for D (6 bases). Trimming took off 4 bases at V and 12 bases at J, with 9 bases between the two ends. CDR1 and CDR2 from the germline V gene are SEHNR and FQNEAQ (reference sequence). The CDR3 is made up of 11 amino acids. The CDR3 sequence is CASSSSGELFF. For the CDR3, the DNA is TGTGCCAGCAGCTCCTCAGGGGAACTGTTTTTT.

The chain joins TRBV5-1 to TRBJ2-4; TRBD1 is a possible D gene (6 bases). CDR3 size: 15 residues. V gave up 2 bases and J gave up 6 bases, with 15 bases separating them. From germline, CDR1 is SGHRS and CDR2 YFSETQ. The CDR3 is CASSLEGQGGNIQYF. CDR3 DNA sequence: TGCGCCAGCAGCTTAGAGGGGCAAGGGGGAAACATTCAGTACTTC.

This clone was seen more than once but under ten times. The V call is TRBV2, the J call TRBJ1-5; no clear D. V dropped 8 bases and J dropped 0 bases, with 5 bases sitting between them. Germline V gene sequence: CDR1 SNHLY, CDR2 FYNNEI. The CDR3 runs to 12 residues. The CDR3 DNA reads TGTGCCAGCTCTTTTAGCAATCAGCCCCAGCATTTT. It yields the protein CASSFSNQPQHF.

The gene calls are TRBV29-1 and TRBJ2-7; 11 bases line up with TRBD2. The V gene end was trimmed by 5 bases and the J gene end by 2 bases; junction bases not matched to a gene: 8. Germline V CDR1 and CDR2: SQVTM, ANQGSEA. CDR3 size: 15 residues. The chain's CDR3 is CSVITGLADPYEQYF. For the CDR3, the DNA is TGCAGCGTTATCACGGGACTAGCGGATCCCTACGAGCAGTACTTC.

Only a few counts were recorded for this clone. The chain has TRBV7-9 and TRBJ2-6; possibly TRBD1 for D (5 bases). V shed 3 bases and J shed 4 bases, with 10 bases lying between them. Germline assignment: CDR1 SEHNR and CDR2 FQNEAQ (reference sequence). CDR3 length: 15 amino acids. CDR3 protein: CASSFRAEGANVLTF. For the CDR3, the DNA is TGTGCCAGCAGCTTCAGGGCCGAAGGGGCCAACGTCCTGACTTTC.